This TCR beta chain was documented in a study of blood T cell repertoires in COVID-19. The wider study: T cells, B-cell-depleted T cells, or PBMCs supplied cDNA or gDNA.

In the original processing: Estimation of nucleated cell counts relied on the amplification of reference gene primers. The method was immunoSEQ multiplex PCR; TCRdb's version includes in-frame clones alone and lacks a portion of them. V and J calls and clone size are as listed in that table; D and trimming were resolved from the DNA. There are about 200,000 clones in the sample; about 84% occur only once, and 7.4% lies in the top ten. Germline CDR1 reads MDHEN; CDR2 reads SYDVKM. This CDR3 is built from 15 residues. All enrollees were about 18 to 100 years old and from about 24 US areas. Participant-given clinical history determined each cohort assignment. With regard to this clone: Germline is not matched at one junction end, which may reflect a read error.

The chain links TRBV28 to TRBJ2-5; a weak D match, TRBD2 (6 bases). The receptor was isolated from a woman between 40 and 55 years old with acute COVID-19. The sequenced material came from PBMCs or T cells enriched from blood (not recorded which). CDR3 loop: CAGSFGIAAQETQYF. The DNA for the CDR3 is TGTGCCGGCAGTTTCGGGATAGCGGCCCAAGAGACCCAGTACTTC.